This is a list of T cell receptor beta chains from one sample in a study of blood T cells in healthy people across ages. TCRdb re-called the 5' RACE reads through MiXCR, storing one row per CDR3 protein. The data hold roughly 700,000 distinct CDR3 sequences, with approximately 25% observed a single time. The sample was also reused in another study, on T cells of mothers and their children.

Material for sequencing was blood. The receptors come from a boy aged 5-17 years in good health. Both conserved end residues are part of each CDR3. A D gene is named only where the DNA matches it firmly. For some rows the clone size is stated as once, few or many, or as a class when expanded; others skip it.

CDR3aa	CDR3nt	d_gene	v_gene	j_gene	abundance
CASSQDWGAGFRFF	TGCGCCAGCAGCCAAGATTGGGGAGCAGGATTCCGGTTCTTC	NA	TRBV4-3	TRBJ2-1	NA
CASILLDHTEASF	TGTGCCAGCATCCTATTAGATCACACTGAAGCTTCCTTT	NA	TRBV7-9	TRBJ1-1	NA
CASTLSRDHYEQYF	TGTGCCAGTACCCTCTCCAGGGACCACTACGAGCAGTACTTC	NA	TRBV19	TRBJ2-7	NA
CASALGANEKLFF	TGTGCCAGCGCATTGGGGGCTAATGAAAAACTGTTTTTT	NA	TRBV7-2	TRBJ1-4	few
CASSLGSGASEQYF	TGTGCCAGCAGCTTAGGGAGCGGGGCGAGCGAGCAGTACTTC	TRBD2	TRBV11-3	TRBJ2-7	few
CSARKTGPESAPLHF	TGCAGTGCTAGAAAGACCGGGCCGGAGAGCGCACCCCTCCACTTT	NA	TRBV20-1	TRBJ1-6	NA
CASSSLQGHGNTIYF	TGTGCCAGCAGCTCCCTACAGGGTCATGGAAACACCATATATTTT	NA	TRBV7-9	TRBJ1-3	NA
CASSYPGTGDYGYTF	TGTGCCAGCAGTTACCCCGGGACAGGGGACTATGGCTACACCTTC	TRBD1	TRBV12-3/TRBV12-4	TRBJ1-2	few
CSVEDLVGTDTQYF	TGCAGCGTTGAAGATCTTGTGGGCACAGATACGCAGTATTTT	NA	TRBV29-1	TRBJ2-3	NA
CSARTRGPYNEQFF	TGCAGTGCCCGGACTCGCGGCCCCTACAATGAGCAGTTCTTC	NA	TRBV20-1	TRBJ2-1	NA
CASSPGQFSGETQYF	TGTGCCAGCAGCCCTGGACAGTTTTCGGGGGAGACCCAGTACTTC	NA	TRBV9	TRBJ2-5	many